This TCR beta chain was sequenced for a study of CD8 T cells in Susac syndrome. The overall study: Patients with Susac syndrome were therapy-naive, on corticosteroids, or on intravenous immunoglobulin alone at the time that blood was drawn.

Random hexamers primed reverse transcription of about 0.5 to 1 ug RNA. Multiplex immunoSEQ PCR targeted 54 Vbeta and 13 Jbeta TCR beta segments. Via MiXCR, TCRdb re-called the immunoSEQ multiplex PCR reads, giving one row per CDR3 protein. The repertoire has some 75,000 distinct CDR3 sequences, roughly 92% of them found once; the top ten carry approximately 0.45%. Diagnostic criteria defined recently for definite or probable disease were met by the Susac syndrome patients. TEMRA cells were enriched by FACS, and CD4+ and CD8+ T cells were negatively isolated. CDR1 is MNHEY, CDR2 SMNVEV, per germline (reference sequence). V was trimmed by 4 bases and J by 4 bases, leaving 16 bases between them. CDR3 size: 15 residues.

Sequencing was carried out using CD8+ T cells from PBMCs. The rearrangement joins TRBV27 to TRBJ2-5, with D possibly matching TRBD1 (6 bases). The TCR originated in a human donor with Susac syndrome. Here the CDR3 DNA reads TGTGCCAGCAGTTCACTCAGGGGACACACAGAGACCCAGTACTTC. It yields the protein CASSSLRGHTETQYF.